This entry lists 18 T cell receptor beta chains sequenced from one sample in a study of blood T cell repertoires in COVID-19. Assay: immunoSEQ multiplex PCR; the TCRdb copy retains only in-frame clones and omits some. The sample holds tens of thousands of clones, about 90% seen once. Sequencing used peripheral blood. Source of these receptors: a male donor with acute or convalescent COVID-19.

The V and J genes are TRBV30 and TRBJ1-2; D may be TRBD1 (6 bases). Germline values: CDR1 GTSNPN, CDR2 SVGIG (reference sequence). Trimming left V 7 bases short and J 4 bases short, with 16 bases between. CDR3 length equals 13 residues. The CDR3 is CALRGGHGYGYTF. The CDR3 bases are TGTGCCTTGAGGGGGGGGCATGGCTATGGCTACACCTTC.

The chain uses TRBV2 and TRBJ1-6; D is undetermined. The CDR3 sequence is 14 residues long. Germline values: CDR1 SNHLY, CDR2 FYNNEI. Trimming shortened V by 7 bases and J by 8 bases, and 15 bases separated the two germline ends. For the CDR3, the DNA is TGTGCCAGCACGACTTTAGGGAGTGATTCACCCCTCCACTTT. This encodes CASTTLGSDSPLHF.

CDR3 sequence: CASSLDRADEQYF. In DNA form, the CDR3 reads TGCGCCAGCAGCTTAGACAGGGCCGACGAGCAGTACTTC. The genes are TRBV5-1 and TRBJ2-7; 7 bases match TRBD1. J lost 5 bases, V lost 2 bases, and 4 bases had no gene match. The germline gives CDR1 SGHRS, CDR2 YFSETQ. This CDR3 is built from 13 residues.

Written as DNA, the CDR3 is TGTGCCAGCAGCTTCCCCAGCGTGGCCTACGAGCAGTACTTC. Translation: CASSFPSVAYEQYF. The V gene is TRBV7-2, the J gene TRBJ2-7; D remains unclear. Trimming pared 3 bases from V and 2 bases from J, leaving 11 bases between. This CDR3 has 14 amino acids. Germline CDR1 reads SGHTA; CDR2 reads FQGNSA. Using reference TRBV7-2 and TRBJ2-7 for the parts outside the CDR3, the full variable domain is GAGVSQSPSNKVTEKGKDVELRCDPISGHTALYWYRQSLGQGLEFLIYFQGNSAPDKSGLPSDRFSAERTGGSVSTLTIQRTQQEDSAVYLCASSFPSVAYEQYFGPGTRLTVT.

This clone was detected only a few times. The J gene is TRBJ1-6, the V gene TRBV3-1 (or the pseudogene TRBV3-2); 10 bases line up with TRBD1. Germline-derived CDR1 and CDR2 are LGHDT and YNNKEL (reference sequence). V shed 3 bases, J shed 2 bases, and the junction held 1 base outside the gene matches. This CDR3 region has 16 residues. CDR3 protein: CASSQTGGAYNSPLHF. As DNA, the CDR3 is TGTGCCAGCAGCCAGACAGGGGGCGCCTATAATTCACCCCTCCACTTT.

This sequence joins TRBV28 and TRBJ2-3, with TRBD2 matching 7 bases. Germline V lookup: CDR1 MDHEN, CDR2 SYDVKM. This CDR3 has 15 residues. V was clipped by 3 bases and J by 1 base; unmatched bases: 4. CDR3 loop: CASSFNAGGTDTQYF. Written as DNA, the CDR3 is TGTGCCAGCAGTTTCAATGCGGGGGGCACAGATACGCAGTATTTT.

This clone was seen a handful of times. The chain employs TRBV2 and TRBJ2-2; D call uncertain. V lost 6 bases to trimming and J lost 6 bases, with 8 bases between them. CDR1 is SNHLY and CDR2 is FYNNEI in the germline V gene. The CDR3 extends over 12 amino acids. The CDR3 DNA reads as TGTGCCAGCAGCCTAGACCCCGGGGAGCTGTTTTTT. Translated, it gives CASSLDPGELFF.

The V call is TRBV6-9, the J call TRBJ1-5; a possible D gene is TRBD1 (5 bases). CDR1 MNHGY and CDR2 SVAAGI come from the germline V gene. The CDR3 covers 14 residues. Deletions cut 10 bases from V and 11 bases from J, with 24 bases between. The CDR3 DNA reads as TGTGCCATAAACACTGGCGGGGACGAACAGGCCCAGCATTTT. This gives the protein CAINTGGDEQAQHF.

The V gene is TRBV9, the J gene TRBJ2-3, with TRBD1 matching over 7 bases. The CDR3 consists of 14 residues. Germline loops: CDR1 SGDLS, CDR2 YYNGEE. The V segment lost 4 bases and the J segment 3 bases; nucleotides outside the gene matches: 5. The DNA of the CDR3 is TGTGCCAGCAGCATTCGGGACAGAACAGATACGCAGTATTTT. It translates to CASSIRDRTDTQYF.

The chain has TRBV5-4 and TRBJ2-7; possibly TRBD1 for D (5 bases). Germline V gene lookup returns CDR1 SGHNT and CDR2 YYREEE (reference sequence). This CDR3 is built from 15 residues. V lost 0 bases and J lost 2, with 12 bases in between. The CDR3 bases are TGTGCCAGCAGCTTGGAGCAGGGCCGTACCTACGAGCAGTACTTC. Protein: CASSLEQGRTYEQYF.

CDR3 region: CASSLSGQGSYEQYF. The CDR3 nucleotides are TGTGCCAGCAGCTTGTCGGGACAGGGCTCCTACGAGCAGTACTTC. V and J are TRBV11-2 and TRBJ2-7, with 9 bases that match TRBD1. This CDR3 comprises 15 residues. The ends lost 3 bases at V and 0 bases at J; junction bases unmatched: 3. Germline CDR1 is SGHAT and CDR2 is FQNNGV.

The rearrangement links TRBV24-1 to TRBJ1-2; D is perhaps TRBD1 (5 bases). CDR3 length equals 14 residues. Germline assignment: CDR1 KGHDR and CDR2 SFDVKD. Trimming removed 3 bases at V and 4 bases at J, with 11 bases between. This CDR3 reads CATSDRDSSYGYTF. In DNA, the CDR3 is TGTGCCACCAGTGATAGAGACAGTTCCTATGGCTACACCTTC.

The V gene is TRBV30, the J gene TRBJ1-1, with D perhaps matching TRBD1 (5 bases). V shed 0 bases and J shed 0 bases, with 17 bases lying between them. From germline, CDR1 is GTSNPN and CDR2 SVGIG (reference sequence). The CDR3 is made up of 17 amino acids. The CDR3 loop reads CAWSVSLATDMNTEAFF. The DNA for the CDR3 is TGTGCCTGGAGTGTCAGCCTGGCGACAGACATGAACACTGAAGCTTTCTTT.

The chain employs TRBV7-2 and TRBJ2-1; 8 bases map to TRBD2. V dropped 4 bases and J dropped 4; count of bases not matched to a gene: 9. Germline V gives CDR1 SGHTA, CDR2 FQGNSA. This CDR3 contains 16 residues. The CDR3 bases are TGTGCCAGCAGCTCCGGGGGGAGCGGGGGTTACAATGAGCAGTTCTTC. It codes for CASSSGGSGGYNEQFF.

This clone has just one count. This chain joins TRBV19 and TRBJ2-7; the match to TRBD2 covers 7 bases. CDR3 length: 15 residues. Per germline, CDR1 LNHDA and CDR2 SQIVND (reference sequence). Germline trimming cut 3 bases from V and 2 bases from J; bases unmatched to any gene: 7. The CDR3 protein is CASSMGSGRAYEQYF. CDR3 in DNA: TGTGCCAGTAGTATGGGTAGCGGGCGAGCCTACGAGCAGTACTTC.

The rearrangement links TRBV18 to TRBJ2-3, with TRBD2 identical over 8 bases. This CDR3 has 16 amino acids. Trimming cost V 3 bases and J 1 base; bases outside gene matches: 6. CDR1 is KGHSH, CDR2 LQKENI, per germline. CDR3 residues: CASSPLSRGGTDTQYF. DNA of the CDR3: TGTGCCAGCTCACCCCTTTCGCGGGGGGGCACAGATACGCAGTATTTT. The variable domain in full, completed from reference TRBV18 and TRBJ2-3, reads NAGVMQNPRHLVRRRGQEARLRCSPMKGHSHVYWYRQLPEEGLKFMVYLQKENIIDESGMPKERFSAEFPKEGPSILRIQQVVRGDSAAYFCASSPLSRGGTDTQYFGPGTRLTVL.

The rearrangement uses TRBV6-1 and TRBJ1-2; TRBD1 might be the D (5 bases). Germline-derived CDR1 and CDR2 are MNHNS and SASEGT. This CDR3 has 16 amino acids. Trimming stripped 3 bases from V and 0 bases from J, with 14 bases between. This chain's CDR3 is CASSESRGGSNYGYTF. The CDR3 DNA reads as TGTGCCAGCAGTGAGTCGCGGGGGGGTTCTAACTATGGCTACACCTTC.

The chain combines TRBV12-3 or TRBV12-4 with TRBJ1-4; D not certain. The CDR3 extends over 12 amino acids. V was shortened by 2 bases and J by 5 bases, with 3 bases between the two germline ends. CDR3 sequence reads: CASSLSNEKLFF. The CDR3 DNA is TGTGCCAGCAGTTTATCGAATGAAAAACTGTTTTTT.